The clone carrying this TCR beta chain was detected many times. This sample stems from a study of T cell repertoires in cytomegalovirus infection. One entry per CDR3 protein results from TCRdb running MiXCR on the reads. This repertoire shows almost 300,000 distinct CDR3 sequences, about 9.1% found once; its top ten account for approximately 2.3%. Input material: PBMCs. This sequence originates from a human donor in good health (CMV status not recorded). Some clones in this sample may be carry-over from other donors' samples.

The CDR3 region is CASRPLDNEQFF. DNA of the CDR3: TGTGCCAGCAGACCTCTGGACAATGAGCAGTTCTTC. The rearrangement links TRBV7-9 to TRBJ2-1; D unresolved. The CDR3 length is 12 residues. Per germline, CDR1 SEHNR and CDR2 FQNEAQ (reference sequence). V was cut by 6 bases and J by 5 bases, with 8 bases left in between.